The following is a T cell receptor (beta chain) sequence with its context. Its binding antigen is unknown. Compared with germline, one end of the junction differs, possibly owing to a read error. The entry originates in a study of neurological immune-mediated disorders (dated by TCRdb to the late 2010s). Regarding the research as a whole: Peripheral blood TCR-beta repertoires from patients with HTLV-I-associated myelopathy (HAM/TSP), patients with multiple sclerosis, and healthy controls were compared in the study using UMI-based sequencing. Of the approximately 70 subjects in the cohort, around 15 were HAM/TSP patients, about 34 were multiple sclerosis patients, and some 20 were healthy controls. Technical triplicate libraries were sequenced to precisely calculate the variability in frequency of each individual clone. Longitudinal samples, technical triplicates and paired sorted CD4+ and CD8+ T-cell subsets, alongside PBMC samples, were included among the approximately 110 TCR-beta libraries.

The time point label, read with the paper, signifies: technical triplicate 1. For the unsorted PBMC libraries, 2 million PBMCs were stored in RNAlater at -80 degrees C until RNA extraction and were used to generate the libraries. PBMCs were separated from peripheral blood using Ficoll-Hypaque density gradient centrifugation and then cryopreserved in liquid nitrogen. Broad study findings and their caveats: No identical CDR3 amino acid sequences were shared among expanded clones across subjects, suggesting private TCR-beta repertoires in all groups. TCR clonal expansion was highest in HAM/TSP patients and lowest in MS patients, with MS patients falling below even healthy controls.

cDNA was synthesized by template-switch 5'RACE using a primer with a 10-nucleotide random unique molecular identifier that tagged each TCR transcript. Each sequencing run produced over 160 million TCR-beta sequences covering 15-18 subjects. The RNeasy kit was used to extract total RNA. The KAPA Real-time Library Amplification kit was used to amplify TCR-beta VDJ regions with primers for the TCR constant region and the 5'RACE anchor. Sample indexes and Illumina adaptors were added in a first PCR, and a second PCR then increased library yield. The roughly 650 bp TCR product was size-selected on a 2% E-gel SizeSelection system after Ampure bead purification. Library quality was checked on a Bioanalyzer, concentration was measured with Qubit, and libraries were quantified with the Kapa Library Quantification kit before pooling. Paired-end 2 x 150 bp sequencing of the libraries was performed on an Illumina HiSeq 2500. To increase sequence diversity, roughly 24-31% phiX was spiked into each library pool. The source study handled its data this way. Quality-filtered reads were processed with the UMI-based MiGEC pipeline, which removed over 75% of raw TCR sequences during error correction. VDJ genes were aligned to IMGT germline references, and clonotypes were defined by unique CDR3 amino acid sequence plus V-J genes. VDJtools evaluated clonal expansion, Shannon diversity and CDR3 relatedness (CalcPairwiseDistances, ClusterSamples); CLCbio workbench built phylogenetic trees. A clone was classed as expanded if it had 8 or more unique UMIs, a cutoff based on coefficient-of-variation modelling across technical triplicates. The raw public data were reprocessed by TCRdb itself: fastp quality trimming at Q25, MiXCR clonotype calling, in-frame beta chains only. All rows with the same CDR3 protein become a single entry with the most common DNA and genes. The V and J calls and clone size come from TCRdb's table, not from the authors' own analysis. Across this sample there are fewer than 50,000 distinct CDR3 sequences, with around 10% seen only once. Around 3.9% of the sample is held by the ten biggest clonotypes.

Via the germline V gene, CDR1 is SGHTA and CDR2 FQGNSA. From cysteine to phenylalanine, the CDR3 is 14 amino acids long. Here the CDR3 DNA is all that survives: 42 bases in frame from base 1. The specimen was PBMCs. This receptor was obtained from a man aged 60 to 69 with HTLV-1-associated myelopathy (HAM/TSP). The rearrangement joined TRBV7-2 to TRBJ1-2, and possibly TRBD1, on 5 matching bases. CDR3 region: CASSLTGANYVYTF. The sequenced DNA: TGTGCCAGCAGCCTAACAGGAGCTAACTATGTCTACACCTTC.